These T cell receptor beta chains were read from a single sample in a study of blood T cell repertoires in COVID-19. Sequencing used immunoSEQ multiplex PCR; TCRdb keeps in-frame clones, though not all of them. The table includes 190,000 or so clones, nearly 90% detected once. What was sequenced was peripheral blood. These receptors originate from a man in his forties or fifties with acute or convalescent COVID-19. The CDR3 runs from the conserved cysteine through the conserved F or W. D genes are given only for firm matches. For some rows the clone size is stated as once, few or many, or as a class when expanded; others skip it.

len	abundance	v_gene	j_gene	d_gene	CDR3nt	CDR3aa
13	.	TRBV5-5	TRBJ2-5	.	TGTGCCAGCAGCTTGGGGTCTAGAGAGACCCAGTACTTC	CASSLGSRETQYF
12	.	TRBV2	TRBJ2-5	.	TGTGCCAGCGGCAGGTCCCAAGAGACCCAGTACTTC	CASGRSQETQYF
15	.	TRBV5-4	TRBJ2-5	.	TGTGCCAGCAGCTTGGCTTTCGGGTTCCAAGAGACCCAGTACTTC	CASSLAFGFQETQYF
18	.	TRBV10-3	TRBJ2-1	TRBD1	TGTGCCATCAGTAAATCGACAGGGTCCCCCCTTAGTGTCAATGAGCAGTTCTTC	CAISKSTGSPLSVNEQFF
14	.	TRBV5-1	TRBJ2-5	TRBD1	TGCGCCAGCAGCCGACAGGGCGCCCAAGAGACCCAGTACTTC	CASSRQGAQETQYF
17	.	TRBV11-3	TRBJ1-2	.	TGTGCCAGCAGCTTAGATGGGGCGGGGGGCGCGGGCTATGGCTACACCTTC	CASSLDGAGGAGYGYTF
13	once	TRBV27	TRBJ2-3	TRBD1	TGTGCTAATGACAGGGGACCCAAAGATACGCAGTATTTT	CANDRGPKDTQYF
15	.	TRBV27	TRBJ1-5	.	TGTGCCAGCAGTTTTTCGGGAAATAGCAATCAGCCCCAGCATTTT	CASSFSGNSNQPQHF
17	.	TRBV3-1/TRBV3-2	TRBJ2-4	.	TGTGCCAGCAGCTTGGGGGGGGCAGGCCTTTACAAAAACATTCAGTACTTC	CASSLGGAGLYKNIQYF
14	.	TRBV7-9	TRBJ2-1	.	TGTGCCAGCAGCCCTGGCGGTAGCAATAATGAGCAGTTCTTC	CASSPGGSNNEQFF
18	.	TRBV7-3	TRBJ2-1	.	TGTGCCAGCAGCTTAACCCCCTCTGTACTGGGGCAGTACAATGAGCAGTTCTTC	CASSLTPSVLGQYNEQFF
13	.	TRBV6-5	TRBJ1-2	TRBD1	TGTGCCAGCAGACGACAGGGGAGGAATGGCTACACCTTC	CASRRQGRNGYTF
14	.	TRBV5-5	TRBJ1-1	.	TGTGCCAGCAGCTTGGGAGGAGTGGGCACTGAAGCTTTCTTT	CASSLGGVGTEAFF
15	.	TRBV9	TRBJ1-4	.	TGTGCCAGCAGCGTAGGAATAGGGGTTAATGAAAAACTGTTTTTT	CASSVGIGVNEKLFF
16	.	TRBV19	TRBJ2-7	TRBD2	TGTGCCAGTAGTATAGGTGGGGGACTAGCGTTCTACGAGCAGTACTTC	CASSIGGGLAFYEQYF
18	.	TRBV9	TRBJ1-1	TRBD1	TGTGCCAGCAGCGAGGGGGCAGGTCCCACCGCCCAGAACACTGAAGCTTTCTTT	CASSEGAGPTAQNTEAFF
16	.	TRBV2	TRBJ2-7	.	TGTGCCAGCAGTGATATCTCCGGGGGTAGCTCCTACGAGCAGTACTTC	CASSDISGGSSYEQYF
16	.	TRBV7-2	TRBJ2-1	TRBD2	TGTGCCAGCAGCAGGGACGGACTAGCGGGTAGATATGAGCAGTTCTTC	CASSRDGLAGRYEQFF
15	.	TRBV5-1	TRBJ2-2	.	TGCGCCAGCAGCTTGGAGACTAGTTTCACCGGGGAGCTGTTTTTT	CASSLETSFTGELFF
15	.	TRBV5-5	TRBJ2-1	TRBD2	TGTGCCAGCAGCTTGACTAGCGGTACCTACAATGAGCAGTTCTTC	CASSLTSGTYNEQFF
15	once	TRBV6-5	TRBJ2-1	TRBD2	TGTGCCAGCAGTTACGGGAGGGCGGATTTGAATGAGCAGTTCTTC	CASSYGRADLNEQFF
15	.	TRBV9	TRBJ2-7	.	TGTGCCAGCAGCGTAGAAGGACAAAGCGCCTACGAGCAGTACTTC	CASSVEGQSAYEQYF
16	.	TRBV5-1	TRBJ2-2	.	TGCGCCAGCAGCTTGGTGGACATTAGGCTGGTCGGGGAGCTGTTTTTT	CASSLVDIRLVGELFF
12	.	TRBV2	TRBJ2-3	.	TGTGCCAGCATCCTAACAGGGCGGGCGCAGTATTTT	CASILTGRAQYF
18	once	TRBV5-1	TRBJ2-1	.	TGCGCCAGCACTACCTTTGCGGGGGCCTTGAGCTCCTACAATGAGCAGTTCTTC	CASTTFAGALSSYNEQFF
13	.	TRBV29-1	TRBJ2-3	TRBD1	TGCAGCGTTGACAGGGGGCAAACAGATACGCAGTATTTT	CSVDRGQTDTQYF
13	.	TRBV12-3/TRBV12-4	TRBJ1-5	.	TGTGCCAGCAGTTTCCAGGGCAATCAGCCCCAGCATTTT	CASSFQGNQPQHF
14	.	TRBV12-5	TRBJ1-2	TRBD1	TGTGCTAGTGGATATTCCGGGACAGTCGTCGGCTACACCTTC	CASGYSGTVVGYTF
12	few	TRBV29-1	TRBJ2-7	.	TGCAGCTATGGTCCCCCCGCAGTAGAGCAGTACTTC	CSYGPPAVEQYF
14	.	TRBV29-1	TRBJ2-4	.	TGCAGCGCCGGAGGGGGGAGGGGACAAAACATTCAGTACTTC	CSAGGGRGQNIQYF
16	.	TRBV6-1	TRBJ1-2	TRBD1	TGTGCCAGCAGTGGGACCAGACAGGGTTCTAACTATGGCTACACCTTC	CASSGTRQGSNYGYTF
15	.	TRBV5-4	TRBJ1-1	.	TGTGCCAGCAGCGCACAACTTACAGAGAACACTGAAGCTTTCTTT	CASSAQLTENTEAFF
16	.	TRBV10-3	TRBJ2-5	TRBD2	TGTGCCATCAGCGAGACTAGCGGGAGAAGGGCGGAGACCCAGTACTTC	CAISETSGRRAETQYF
15	few	TRBV19	TRBJ1-5	TRBD1	TGTGCCAGTAGTACCCTATTAGGGACAGCACAGCCCCAGCATTTT	CASSTLLGTAQPQHF
16	once	TRBV11-2	TRBJ2-7	TRBD2	TGTGCCAGCAGCCCCCGAGGGACTAGCGGGACCTACGAGCAGTACTTC	CASSPRGTSGTYEQYF
14	.	TRBV14	TRBJ2-2	TRBD1	TGTGCCAGCAGCCGACAGGGAAACACCGGGGAGCTGTTTTTT	CASSRQGNTGELFF
15	few	TRBV18	TRBJ2-5	TRBD2	TGTGCCAGCTCACTCGGGACTAGCGGTGTGGAAACCCAGTACTTC	CASSLGTSGVETQYF
15	.	TRBV9	TRBJ2-1	TRBD2	TGTGCCAGCAGCGCACTAGCGACCTCCTACAATGAGCAGTTCTTC	CASSALATSYNEQFF
14	.	TRBV27	TRBJ2-3	TRBD2	TGTGCCAGCCTTAGCGGGAGGGGCACAGATACGCAGTATTTT	CASLSGRGTDTQYF
13	.	TRBV19	TRBJ2-7	.	TGTGCCAGTAGTTACACAGGGAAGGACGAGCAGTACTTC	CASSYTGKDEQYF
16	.	TRBV24-1	TRBJ2-1	.	TGTGCCACCAGTGATTTGGCTTCGACTAATTACAATGAGCAGTTCTTC	CATSDLASTNYNEQFF
14	.	TRBV9	TRBJ1-3	.	TGTGCCAGCAGCCGCCCGGGCTCTGGAAACACCATATATTTT	CASSRPGSGNTIYF
13	.	TRBV7-3	TRBJ2-1	.	TGTGCCAGCAGCTTTACTAGAGCAGATGAGCAGTTCTTC	CASSFTRADEQFF
14	.	TRBV2	TRBJ1-3	.	TGTGCCAGCAAAAGGGGCGACTCTGGAAACACCATATATTTT	CASKRGDSGNTIYF
16	once	TRBV3-1/TRBV3-2	TRBJ1-2	.	TGTGCCAGCAGCCAAGATGTAGCGGGGCCTTACTATGGCTACACCTTC	CASSQDVAGPYYGYTF
15	.	TRBV5-1	TRBJ1-6	.	TGCGCCAGCAGCTTCCGCGGGACTGATTCTTCACCCCTCCACTTT	CASSFRGTDSSPLHF